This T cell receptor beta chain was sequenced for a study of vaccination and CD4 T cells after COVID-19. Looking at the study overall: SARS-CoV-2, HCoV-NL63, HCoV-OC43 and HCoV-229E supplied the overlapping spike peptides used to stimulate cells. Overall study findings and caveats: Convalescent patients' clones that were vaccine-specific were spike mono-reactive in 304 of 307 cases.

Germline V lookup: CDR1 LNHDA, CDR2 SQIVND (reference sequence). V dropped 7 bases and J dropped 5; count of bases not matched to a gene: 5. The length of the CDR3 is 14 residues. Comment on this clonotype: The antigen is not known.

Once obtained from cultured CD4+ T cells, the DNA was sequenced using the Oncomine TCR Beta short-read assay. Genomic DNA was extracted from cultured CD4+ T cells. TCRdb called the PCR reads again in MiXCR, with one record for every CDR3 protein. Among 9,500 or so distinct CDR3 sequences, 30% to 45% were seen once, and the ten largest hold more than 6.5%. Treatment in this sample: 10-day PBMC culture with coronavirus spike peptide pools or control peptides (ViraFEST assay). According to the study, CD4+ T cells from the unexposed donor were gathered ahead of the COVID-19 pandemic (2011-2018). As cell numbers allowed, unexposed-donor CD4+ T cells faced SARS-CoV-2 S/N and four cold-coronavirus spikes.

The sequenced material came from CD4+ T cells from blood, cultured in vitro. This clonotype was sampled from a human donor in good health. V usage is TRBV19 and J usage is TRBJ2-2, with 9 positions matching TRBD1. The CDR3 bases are TGTGCCAGTACCACAGGGGGCTGGACCGGGGAGCTGTTTTTT. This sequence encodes CASTTGGWTGELFF.